A selection of T cell receptor beta chains follows, all from one sample in a study of neurological immune-mediated disorders. MiXCR, applied by TCRdb to the 5' RACE reads, yields one record per CDR3 protein. The sample consists of tens of thousands of distinct CDR3 sequences, around 4.3% of them appearing once. The sequenced material came from PBMCs. These receptors were collected from a woman aged 60-75 years with multiple sclerosis. The CDR3 runs from the conserved cysteine through the conserved F or W. Fields, in order: clone size, CDR3 length, V gene, D gene, J gene, CDR3 DNA, CDR3 protein. D genes are given only for firm matches. Clone size appears in some rows only: once, few, many, or a class for an expanded clone.

few	15	TRBV6-2/TRBV6-3	.	TRBJ1-5	.	CASRGVGDGNQPQNF
many	14	TRBV20-1	.	TRBJ1-6	TGCAGTGCTAGGGCAGGGGCCTATAATTCACCCCTCCACTTT	CSARAGAYNSPLHF
many	14	TRBV20-1	.	TRBJ2-2	TGCAGTGCTCTAGGACAGGGAGGGATCGGGGAGCTGTTTTTT	CSALGQGGIGELFF
.	15	TRBV7-2	.	TRBJ1-6	TGTGCCAGCAGCTTGGAGGCCCGATCGAGTTCACCCCTCAACTTT	CASSLEARSSSPLNF
many	15	TRBV7-9	.	TRBJ1-1	TGTGCCAGCAGCTTAGGGCTATCGGAGAACACTGAAGCTTTCTTT	CASSLGLSENTEAFF
few	16	TRBV10-3	TRBD2	TRBJ2-2	TGTGCCATCAGGACTAGCGGGAGCCCTAACACCGGGGAGCTGTTTTTT	CAIRTSGSPNTGELFF
.	14	TRBV7-2	.	TRBJ2-3	TGTGCCAGCAGTCAAAGGGGGTTCGCAGATACGCAGTATTTT	CASSQRGFADTQYF
many	13	TRBV7-6	.	TRBJ2-1	TGTGCCAGCAGCTTAAGCGGACAAGACGAGCAGTTCTTC	CASSLSGQDEQFF
.	16	TRBV20-1	TRBD2	TRBJ2-1	TGCAGTGCTAGACCCTCGGGGACTAGCGGGAGAGGTGAGCAGTTCTTC	CSARPSGTSGRGEQFF
.	14	TRBV12-3/TRBV12-4	TRBD2	TRBJ2-1	TGTGCCAGCAGCCCGGGAGGGCTCTGGAATGAGCAGTTCTTC	CASSPGGLWNEQFF
.	16	TRBV4-3	.	TRBJ2-5	TGCGCCAGCAGCCAAGAGGAGTCGGCCTTTTGGGAGACCCAGTACTTC	CASSQEESAFWETQYF
few	11	TRBV20-1	.	TRBJ2-1	TGCAGTGCTGAAATGGTGTATGAGCAGTTCTTC	CSAEMVYEQFF
.	13	TRBV27	.	TRBJ1-4	TGTGCCAGCAGTTTAGACGGGGATGAAAAACTGTTTTTT	CASSLDGDEKLFF
many	16	TRBV7-2	TRBD1	TRBJ2-6	TGTGCCAGCAGCGCAGGACAGGGTAGGGGGGCCAACGTCCTGACTTTC	CASSAGQGRGANVLTF
.	13	TRBV12-3/TRBV12-4	.	TRBJ1-1	TGTGCCAGCAGGACCGACAGGAACACTGAAGCTTTCTTT	CASRTDRNTEAFF
many	18	TRBV10-3	TRBD1	TRBJ1-2	TGTGCCATCAGTGAGCCTGGACAGGGGGCAGTAGCTAACTATGGCTACACCTTC	CAISEPGQGAVANYGYTF
many	19	TRBV4-1	TRBD2	TRBJ2-1	TGCGCCAGCAGCCAAGGACTAGCGGGATTCAAACACTCCTACAATGAGCAGTTCTTC	CASSQGLAGFKHSYNEQFF
many	14	TRBV20-1	.	TRBJ2-7	TGCAGTGCTAGATTGGGACTCTATTCCTACGAGCAGTACTTC	CSARLGLYSYEQYF
many	16	TRBV5-5	TRBD2	TRBJ2-1	TGTGCCAGCAGCTTGGAAGCGGGGGAGTCCTACAATGAGCAGTTCTTC	CASSLEAGESYNEQFF
many	14	TRBV5-1	TRBD1	TRBJ2-2	TGCGCCAGCAGCCAACAGGGGATGAGCGGGGAGCTGTTTTTT	CASSQQGMSGELFF
many	13	TRBV4-3	.	TRBJ1-5	TGCGCCAGCAGCCAGGCAGTGGATCAGCCCCAGCATTTT	CASSQAVDQPQHF
few	13	TRBV6-6	.	TRBJ2-4	TGTGCCAGCAGTTCAGGGGCCCGCAACATTCAGTACTTC	CASSSGARNIQYF
many	14	TRBV20-1	.	TRBJ2-3	TGCAGTGCCTCGGAAAGGGACATGAGAGATACGCAGTATTTT	CSASERDMRDTQYF
few	13	TRBV20-1	TRBD2	TRBJ2-3	TGCAGTGCTAGTCGGGGGGTTCGAGATACGCAGTATTTT	CSASRGVRDTQYF
many	14	TRBV7-2	.	TRBJ2-1	TGTGCCAGCAGCTTAGGACAGGCTAACAATGAGCAGTTCTTC	CASSLGQANNEQFF
many	14	TRBV5-1	.	TRBJ2-1	TGCGCCAGCAGCTTGGCGCAGGGGCGGAATGAGCAGTTCTTC	CASSLAQGRNEQFF
many	14	TRBV28	.	TRBJ2-3	TGTGCCAGCAGTTTCACAGGCAGCACAGATACGCAGTATTTT	CASSFTGSTDTQYF
.	15	TRBV5-1	.	TRBJ1-5	TGCGCCAGCAGTTGGACACCCGGGAGGAATCAGCCCCAGCATTTT	CASSWTPGRNQPQHF
many	15	TRBV6-5	TRBD1	TRBJ1-2	TGTGCCAGCAGGCCACAGACAGGGAACGACTATGGCTACACCTTC	CASRPQTGNDYGYTF
many	19	TRBV4-3	TRBD2	TRBJ2-2	TGCGCCAGCAGCCGTTTTGGACTAGCGGGAGGCTCAGGCACCGGGGAGCTGTTTTTT	CASSRFGLAGGSGTGELFF
many	16	TRBV11-2	TRBD1	TRBJ1-1	TGTGCCAGCAGCTTAGCGGGACAGCGCCTCAACACTGAAGCTTTCTTT	CASSLAGQRLNTEAFF
many	12	TRBV7-3	.	TRBJ2-2	TGTGCCAGCAGCTCGTACACCGGGGAGCTGTTTTTT	CASSSYTGELFF
many	15	TRBV14	.	TRBJ1-2	TGTGCCAGCAGCTCGAACAGGTTCGGCGACTATGGCTACACCTTC	CASSSNRFGDYGYTF
many	13	TRBV7-2	.	TRBJ2-1	TGTGCCAGCAGCTACTCCCGGAGCGATGAGCAGTTCTTC	CASSYSRSDEQFF
many	14	TRBV5-6	.	TRBJ1-1	TGTGCCAGCAGCTACGGAGCCCAGGGCACTGAAGCTTTCTTT	CASSYGAQGTEAFF
few	15	TRBV9	.	TRBJ2-7	TGTGCCAGCAGCGTAGGGCAGGGTGATTCCTACGAGCAGTACTTC	CASSVGQGDSYEQYF
many	14	TRBV20-1	TRBD2	TRBJ2-2	TGCAGTGCTAGGCCTAGCGGGACGTCCGGGGAGCTGTTTTTT	CSARPSGTSGELFF
many	14	TRBV20-1	.	TRBJ2-1	TGCAGTGCCACAAACCCCGCCTCCTACAATGAGCAGTTCTTC	CSATNPASYNEQFF
many	11	TRBV29-1	.	TRBJ1-2	TGCAGCGTTCTAACAGGGTATGGCTACACCTTC	CSVLTGYGYTF
many	15	TRBV20-1	.	TRBJ2-1	TGCAGTGCCGTCTTCGGACGGAGCTCCTACAATGAGCAGTTCTTC	CSAVFGRSSYNEQFF
few	15	TRBV7-9	TRBD1	TRBJ2-7	TGTGCCAGCAGCCCGCTACAGGGGGATCCCTACGAGCAGTACTTC	CASSPLQGDPYEQYF
many	14	TRBV12-3/TRBV12-4	.	TRBJ1-6	TGTGCCAGCAGTTTTAATCAGGATAATTCACCCCTCCACTTT	CASSFNQDNSPLHF
many	12	TRBV5-1	.	TRBJ2-3	TGCGCCAGCAGCTCAAACCCAGATACGCAGTATTTT	CASSSNPDTQYF
many	12	TRBV29-1	.	TRBJ1-2	TGCAGCGTTGGAGGTTCTGGCTATGGCTACACCTTC	CSVGGSGYGYTF
.	13	TRBV6-5	.	TRBJ2-5	TGTGCCAGCAGGCAAGGGCATCAAGAGACCCAGTACTTC	CASRQGHQETQYF
.	15	TRBV20-1	.	TRBJ2-5	TGCAGTGCCAATCTACGGGAGCCTGGGGGGGAGACCCAGTACTTC	CSANLREPGGETQYF
many	14	TRBV27	.	TRBJ1-1	TGTGCCAGCAGTTTGCGCGGGGGCCTGGCTGAAGCTTTCTTT	CASSLRGGLAEAFF
many	15	TRBV7-3	TRBD2	TRBJ2-3	TGTGCCAGCAGCTTAGCGGGGGTAAGAACAGATACGCAGTATTTT	CASSLAGVRTDTQYF